Listed here are 3 T cell receptor beta chains from one sample, sequenced in a study of Tregs in tolerant kidney transplant recipients. Profiled with immunoSEQ multiplex PCR; TCRdb holds only in-frame clones, not every one. The repertoire holds over 50,000 clones, with 65% to 85% as singletons. The specimen sequenced was CD4+ T cells from blood. Every receptor here comes from a human donor in good health.

J is TRBJ1-2 and V is TRBV30, with TRBD1 matching 10 bases. This CDR3 is built from 13 residues. Germline V CDR1 and CDR2: GTSNPN, SVGIG (reference sequence). Unmatched junction bases numbered 1, after V lost 3 bases and J lost 3 bases. The CDR3 loop is CAWRTGGYYGYTF. For the CDR3, the DNA is TGTGCCTGGAGGACAGGGGGCTACTATGGCTACACCTTC.

The chain recombines TRBV30 with TRBJ1-3; no reliable D call. Trimming left V 8 bases short and J 4 bases short, with 9 bases between. The CDR3 runs 11 residues. Germline V lookup: CDR1 GTSNPN, CDR2 SVGIG (reference sequence). The CDR3 nucleotides are TGTGCCGGATACACAGGAAACACCATATATTTT. Translation: CAGYTGNTIYF.

The chain uses TRBV11-3 and TRBJ2-5; 7 positions agree with TRBD1. This CDR3 comprises 13 residues. J lost 3 bases, V lost 7 bases, and 5 bases had no gene match. From germline, CDR1 is SGHNT and CDR2 YENEEA. DNA of the CDR3: TGTGCCAGCAACCAGGGACAGAAAGAGACCCAGTACTTC. The encoded protein is CASNQGQKETQYF. Filled out from reference TRBV11-3 and TRBJ2-5, the complete variable domain reads EAGVVQSPRYKIIEKKQPVAFWCNPISGHNTLYWYLQNLGQGPELLIRYENEEAVDDSQLPKDRFSAERLKGVDSTLKIQPAELGDSAVYLCASNQGQKETQYFGPGTRLLVL.